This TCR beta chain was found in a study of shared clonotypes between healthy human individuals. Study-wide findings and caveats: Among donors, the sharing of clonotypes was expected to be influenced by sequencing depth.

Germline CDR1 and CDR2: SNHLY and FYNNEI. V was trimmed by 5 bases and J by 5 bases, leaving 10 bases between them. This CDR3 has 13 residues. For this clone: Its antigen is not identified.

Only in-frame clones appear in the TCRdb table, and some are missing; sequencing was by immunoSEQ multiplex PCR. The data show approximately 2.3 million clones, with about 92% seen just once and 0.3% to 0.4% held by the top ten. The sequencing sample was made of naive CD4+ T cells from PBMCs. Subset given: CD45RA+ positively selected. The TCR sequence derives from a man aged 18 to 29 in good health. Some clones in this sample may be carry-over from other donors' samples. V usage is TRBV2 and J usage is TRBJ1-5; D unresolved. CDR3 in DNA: TGTGCCAGCAGTCCTACCCGCGATCAGCCCCAGCATTTT. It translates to CASSPTRDQPQHF.